Sequencing of this T cell receptor beta chain was carried out in a study of blood T cell repertoires in COVID-19. Across the study: Whether acute or convalescent, the COVID-19 samples came from the United States, Italy and Spain. PBMCs, B-cell-depleted T cells, or T cells provided the cDNA or gDNA that made up the material.

As handled by the study authors: Using reference gene primer amplification, nucleated cell counts were estimated. Clones were read by immunoSEQ multiplex PCR, and TCRdb kept only the in-frame ones, dropping some. For V, J and clone size, that table is used; D and trimming come from the DNA. This table has 80,000 or so clones, 85% appearing once. Trimming cost V 0 bases and J 4 bases; bases outside gene matches: 10. Germline V gene lookup returns CDR1 GTSNPN and CDR2 SVGIG (reference sequence). This CDR3 has 17 amino acids. One Seattle source followed patients from active infection through their disease course.

The sequencing sample was made of peripheral blood. V gene TRBV30 combines with J gene TRBJ1-2; 11 bases match TRBD1. The sequence came from a man aged 50-59 years with COVID-19, enrolled during active disease. CDR3 sequence (DNA): TGTGCCTGGAGTGTTCCGGGGACAGGGGGTGGGAGCTATGGCTACACCTTC. It specifies CAWSVPGTGGGSYGYTF.